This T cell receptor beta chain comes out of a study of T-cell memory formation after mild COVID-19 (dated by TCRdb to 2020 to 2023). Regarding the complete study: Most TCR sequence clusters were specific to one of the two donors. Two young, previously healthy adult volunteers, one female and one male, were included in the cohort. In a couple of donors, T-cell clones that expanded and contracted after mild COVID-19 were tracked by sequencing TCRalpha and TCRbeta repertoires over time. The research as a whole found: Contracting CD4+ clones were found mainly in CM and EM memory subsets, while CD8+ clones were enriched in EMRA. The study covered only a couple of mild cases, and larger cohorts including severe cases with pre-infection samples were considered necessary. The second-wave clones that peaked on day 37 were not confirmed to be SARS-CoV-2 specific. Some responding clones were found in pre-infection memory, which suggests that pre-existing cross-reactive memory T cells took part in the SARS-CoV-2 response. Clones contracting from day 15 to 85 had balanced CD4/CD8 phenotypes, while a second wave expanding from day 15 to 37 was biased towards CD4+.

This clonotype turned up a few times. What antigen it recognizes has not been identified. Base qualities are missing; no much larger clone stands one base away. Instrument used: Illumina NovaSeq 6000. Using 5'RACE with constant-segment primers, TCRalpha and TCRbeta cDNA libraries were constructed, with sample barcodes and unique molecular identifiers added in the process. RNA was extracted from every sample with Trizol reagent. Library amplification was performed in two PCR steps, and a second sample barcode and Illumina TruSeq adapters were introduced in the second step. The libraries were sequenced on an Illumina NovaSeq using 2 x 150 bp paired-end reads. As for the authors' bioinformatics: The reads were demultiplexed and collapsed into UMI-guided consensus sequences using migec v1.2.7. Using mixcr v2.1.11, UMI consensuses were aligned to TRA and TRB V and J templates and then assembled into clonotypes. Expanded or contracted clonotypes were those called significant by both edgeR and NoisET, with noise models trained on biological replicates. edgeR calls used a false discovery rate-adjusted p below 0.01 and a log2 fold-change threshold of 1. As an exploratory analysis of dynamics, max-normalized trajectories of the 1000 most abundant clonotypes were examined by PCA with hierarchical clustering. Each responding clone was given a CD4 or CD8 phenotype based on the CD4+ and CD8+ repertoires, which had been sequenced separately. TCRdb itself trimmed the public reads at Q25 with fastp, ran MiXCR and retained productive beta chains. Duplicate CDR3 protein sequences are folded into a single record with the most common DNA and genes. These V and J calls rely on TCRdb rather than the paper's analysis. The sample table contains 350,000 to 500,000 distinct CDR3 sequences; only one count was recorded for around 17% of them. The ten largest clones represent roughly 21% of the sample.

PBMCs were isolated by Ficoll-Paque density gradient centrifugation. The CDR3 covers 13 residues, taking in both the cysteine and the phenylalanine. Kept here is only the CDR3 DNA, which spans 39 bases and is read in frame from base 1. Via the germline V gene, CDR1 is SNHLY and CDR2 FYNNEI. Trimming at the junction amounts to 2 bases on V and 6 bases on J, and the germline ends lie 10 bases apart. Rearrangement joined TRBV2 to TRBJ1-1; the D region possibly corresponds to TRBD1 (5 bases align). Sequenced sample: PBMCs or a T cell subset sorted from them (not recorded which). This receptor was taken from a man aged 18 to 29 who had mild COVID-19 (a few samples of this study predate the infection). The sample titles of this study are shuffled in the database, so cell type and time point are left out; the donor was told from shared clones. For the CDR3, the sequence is CASSEQGGAEAFF. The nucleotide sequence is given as TGTGCCAGCAGTGAACAGGGAGGAGCTGAAGCTTTCTTT.